This record concerns one T cell receptor (beta chain) sequence. This clone came up once. Its antigen remains unidentified. No base quality values were provided; no much bigger clone lies one nucleotide off. The CDR3, from cysteine to phenylalanine, totals 16 residues. Of all the DNA, just the CDR3 is kept, 48 bases in frame from base 1. The germline V gene specifies SGHAT as CDR1 and FQNNGV as CDR2. V loses 0 bases, J loses 5 bases, and the germline ends lie 17 bases apart. The data derive from a study of a mutant IDH1 vaccine in newly diagnosed glioma (dated by TCRdb to about 2021). About the full investigation: Patients were given eight vaccinations, in weeks 1, 3, 5, 7, 11, 15, 19 and 23, which matched visits V03 through V10. Six visits were used for peripheral blood collection: V03 (baseline), V05, V07, V10, V12 and V13. Longitudinal TCRB deep sequencing was performed for 20 to 30 treated patients wherever samples were available for exploratory analyses. Prior to enrollment, standard therapy consisting of radiotherapy alone, temozolomide alone, or radiochemotherapy with temozolomide had been administered to patients, with the combination being received by most patients. Vaccination started 4-6 weeks after radiotherapy alone, or was given together with temozolomide cycles in the groups whose treatment included chemotherapy. Of the roughly 30 treated patients, around 60% were male and approximately 38% were female, and a mean age of roughly 41 years was recorded. Here is what the overall study found, with its caveats: Selection of PBMC samples for TCRB deep sequencing was based on availability. No apparent relationship was observed between pseudoprogression and alterations in the top peripheral T cell clonotypes detected by TCRB sequencing. The authors stated that sample limitations prevented analyses of patient blood samples from being reproduced. Across multiple MHC alleles, vaccine-induced immune responses were seen in more than 80% of patients.

Libraries came from the immunoSEQ multiplex PCR assay. The hsTCRB Kit was used according to the manufacturer's protocol to amplify rearranged TCR beta chain sequences. TCRB libraries were sequenced on an Illumina MiSeq. Per the authors' processing: Demultiplexing, trimming and gene mapping were performed with the kit vendor's proprietary platform. TCRdb's version of the immuneACCESS table is confined to in-frame rearrangements and falls short of the full clone set. An unresolved V gene accounts for under half of the shortfall where checked; the remainder is of unknown origin. That table gives V, J and clone size, and the DNA gave D and trimming. The sample yields about 51,000 clones; more than 70% were counted once. The ten largest make up approximately 2% of the sample. Read against the paper, the sample's time point label means: week 5, during vaccination. Every vaccine dose consisted of 300 ug of a 20-mer mutant IDH1 peptide in Montanide, administered subcutaneously together with topical imiquimod. Donors had newly diagnosed WHO grade 3 or 4 IDH1-mutant astrocytomas with loss of nuclear ATRX. The samples were drawn from NOA16, a multicentre, single-arm, open-label phase I trial in Germany that tested a mutant IDH1 peptide vaccine in humans for the first time. Genomic DNA for TCRB sequencing was isolated from EDTA blood with the DNeasy Blood and Tissue Kit.

The starting material was PBMCs, obtained from a glioma patient whose treatment included an IDH1 peptide vaccine. The V and J genes are TRBV11-2 and TRBJ2-7; the D gene identity is not certain. The receptor's source is a woman aged 35 to 49 with glioma. The encoded CDR3 is CASSLEVRQVANEQYF. The DNA sequence follows: TGTGCCAGCAGCTTAGAGGTTCGGCAAGTTGCGAACGAGCAGTACTTC.